This T cell receptor beta chain was identified in a study of blood T cell repertoires in COVID-19. Across the study: The origin of the acute and convalescent COVID-19 samples was the United States, Italy and Spain.

The CDR3 has 16 amino acids. Trimming shortened V by 6 bases and J by 0 bases, and 13 bases separated the two germline ends. The germline V gene encodes CDR1 SGHRS and CDR2 YFSETQ. Original data processing: Reference gene primer amplification in the assay estimated nucleated cell counts. Profiled with immunoSEQ multiplex PCR; TCRdb holds only in-frame clones, not every one. V, J and clone size reflect that table, while D and trimming were determined from the DNA. The table lists under 200,000 clones, 80% to 90% of them singletons. Specimen: peripheral blood. The chain couples TRBV5-1 to TRBJ2-6; D call uncertain. This clonotype was obtained from a man aged 55-75 years with acute or convalescent COVID-19. The CDR3 sequence: CASTQLLRSGANVLTF. The CDR3 nucleotides read TGCGCCAGCACCCAACTACTACGCTCTGGGGCCAACGTCCTGACTTTC.